This TCR beta chain is from a study of shared clonotypes between healthy human individuals. Study summary: Donor composition was a couple of women and a few men, aged 18 to 49.

Terminally differentiated effector memory CD45RA+ cells were excluded from the naive CD8 cells, which were CD45RO-negative and positively selected for CCR7. General study findings and limits: The sole specimen, blood, was sampled, and tissue repertoires likely differ. The four-donor shared clonotypes exceeded non-shared clonotypes in generation probability, with non-shared ones scoring lower.

Method: immunoSEQ multiplex PCR; TCRdb's copy keeps in-frame clones and lacks some. This sample carries roughly 2,000,000 clones, roughly 95% of them seen once, and the ten largest clones take approximately 1.6%. In the case of this clone: The antigen is undetermined.

The sequenced sample was naive CD8+ T cells from PBMCs. The clonotype was recovered from a young man in good health. Some clones in this sample may be carry-over from other donors' samples.

The CDR3 sequence is CASSDGAGANEKLFF. The CDR3 region has the DNA TGTGCCAGCAGTGACGGTGCAGGTGCTAATGAAAAACTGTTTTTT. The chain couples TRBV6-4 to TRBJ1-4; D is undetermined. CDR1 and CDR2 from the germline V gene are MRHNA and SNTAGT. The CDR3 sequence is 15 residues long. V was cut by 2 bases and J by 3 bases, with 10 bases left in between.